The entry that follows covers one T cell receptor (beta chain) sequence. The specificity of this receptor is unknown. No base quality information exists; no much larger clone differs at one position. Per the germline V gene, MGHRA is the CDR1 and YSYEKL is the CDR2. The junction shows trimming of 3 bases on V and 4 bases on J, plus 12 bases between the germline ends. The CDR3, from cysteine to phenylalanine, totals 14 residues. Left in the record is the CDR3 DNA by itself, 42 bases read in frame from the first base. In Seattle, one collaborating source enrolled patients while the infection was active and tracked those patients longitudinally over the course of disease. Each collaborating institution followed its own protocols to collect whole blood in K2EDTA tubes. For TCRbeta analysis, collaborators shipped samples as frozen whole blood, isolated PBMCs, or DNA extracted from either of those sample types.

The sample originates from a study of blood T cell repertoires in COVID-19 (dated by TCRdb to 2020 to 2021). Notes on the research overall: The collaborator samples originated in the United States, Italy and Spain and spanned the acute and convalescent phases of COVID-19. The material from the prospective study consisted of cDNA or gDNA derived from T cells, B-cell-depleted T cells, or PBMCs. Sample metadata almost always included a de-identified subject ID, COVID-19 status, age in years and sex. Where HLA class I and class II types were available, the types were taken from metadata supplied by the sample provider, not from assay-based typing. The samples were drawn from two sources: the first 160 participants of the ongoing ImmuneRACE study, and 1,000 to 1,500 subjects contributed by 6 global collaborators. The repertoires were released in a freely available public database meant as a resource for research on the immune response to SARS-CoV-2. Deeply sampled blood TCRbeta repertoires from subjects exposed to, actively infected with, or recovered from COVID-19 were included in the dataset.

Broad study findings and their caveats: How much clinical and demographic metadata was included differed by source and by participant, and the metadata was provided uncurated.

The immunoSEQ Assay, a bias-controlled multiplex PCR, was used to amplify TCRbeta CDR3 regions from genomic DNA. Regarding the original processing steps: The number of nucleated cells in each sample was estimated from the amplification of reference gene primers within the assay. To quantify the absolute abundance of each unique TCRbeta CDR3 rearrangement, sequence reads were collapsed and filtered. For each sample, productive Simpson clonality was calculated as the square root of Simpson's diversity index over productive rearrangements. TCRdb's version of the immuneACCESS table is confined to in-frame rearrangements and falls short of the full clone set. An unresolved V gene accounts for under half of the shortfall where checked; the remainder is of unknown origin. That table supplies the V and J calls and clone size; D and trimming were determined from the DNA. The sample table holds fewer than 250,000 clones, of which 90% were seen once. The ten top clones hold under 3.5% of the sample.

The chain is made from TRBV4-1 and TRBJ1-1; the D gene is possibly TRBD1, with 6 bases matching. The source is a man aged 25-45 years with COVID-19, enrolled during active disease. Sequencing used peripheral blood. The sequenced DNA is TGCGCCAGCAGCCATATCGGGACACTCACTGAAGCTTTCTTT. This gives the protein CASSHIGTLTEAFF.